The 5 T cell receptor beta chains reported below all come from one sample, sequenced in a study of blood T cells in healthy people across ages. Alongside a J-beta primer mix, a sample-barcoded 5' primer served in a second PCR lasting about 7 to 11 cycles. TCRdb fed the 5' RACE reads into MiXCR, producing one record per CDR3 protein. This sample carries 650,000 to 800,000 distinct CDR3 sequences, about 42% of them seen once, and the ten largest clones take approximately 20%. The sequencing input was blood. All receptors come from a man in his 60s in good health.

This clonotype came up a few times. This chain uses TRBV6-5 with TRBJ2-7; 8 bases are shared with TRBD2. There are 14 residues in the CDR3. Trimming removed 11 bases from V and 0 bases from J; junction bases left unmatched: 9. Germline loops: CDR1 MNHEY, CDR2 SVGAGI. The CDR3 nucleotides are TGTGCCTCGCACGAGCGGGGGTCCTCCTACGAGCAGTACTTC. This codes for CASHERGSSYEQYF.

This clonotype was counted only a few times. CDR3 sequence (DNA): TGCGCCAGCAGCCAAGATTTAGGAATGCACTACGAGCAGTACTTC. This gives the protein CASSQDLGMHYEQYF. The rearrangement joins TRBV4-3 to TRBJ2-7; no reliable D call. The CDR3 totals 15 residues. Germline CDR1 reads LGHNA; CDR2 reads YSLEER. The V gene lost 0 bases and the J gene lost 3 bases, with 12 bases spanning the gap.

This clonotype was picked up a small number of times. The chain couples TRBV6-5 to TRBJ2-6; no clear D. V gave up 0 bases and J gave up 2 bases, with 14 bases separating them. Germline V gene sequence: CDR1 MNHEY, CDR2 SVGAGI. CDR3 size: 18 residues. The CDR3 here is CASSYSISKVTGANVLTF. In DNA form, the CDR3 reads TGTGCCAGCAGTTACTCGATATCCAAGGTAACTGGGGCCAACGTCCTGACTTTC.

This clonotype was detected a few times. The chain links TRBV5-1 to TRBJ2-5; TRBD2 matches at 9 bases. This CDR3 has 13 residues. Germline lookup yields CDR1 SGHRS and CDR2 YFSETQ. V shed 10 bases and J 2 bases; nucleotides not matched to a gene: 6. The CDR3 DNA is TGCGCCTCCCGCGGGGGGGAACAAGAGACCCAGTACTTC. Translated, it gives CASRGGEQETQYF.

V and J are TRBV4-3 and TRBJ2-7; TRBD1 matches 7 bases. V shed 0 bases, J shed 3 bases, and the junction held 11 bases outside the gene matches. The germline V gene has CDR1 LGHNA and CDR2 YSLEER. The CDR3 loop spans 17 amino acids. The DNA of the CDR3 is TGCGCCAGCAGCCAAGATGCGGCAGGGGGTATAAACTACGAGCAGTACTTC. Translation gives CASSQDAAGGINYEQYF.